These 30 T cell receptor beta chains came from one sample sequenced in a study of graft-versus-host responses after intestinal transplantation. These TCRs' antigens remain unknown. Measured with immunoSEQ multiplex PCR; TCRdb has only the in-frame clones, and not every one. Seen here are about 90,000 clones, roughly 91% observed once, and the top ten hold approximately 1.1%. Here the sequenced sample was unstimulated CD8+ T cells sorted from spleen or lymph node cells, taken before transplant. The receptors derive from a human donor who was the organ donor for an intestinal transplant.

The rearrangement joins TRBV28 to TRBJ2-7, with a possible D match to TRBD1 (7 bases). CDR3 length: 14 amino acids. Trimming stripped 6 bases from V and 4 bases from J, with 16 bases between. The germline V gene has CDR1 MDHEN and CDR2 SYDVKM. The CDR3 DNA is TGTGCCAGCAGCAATATCAGGGGGAGGTACGAGCAGTACTTC. Encoded protein: CASSNIRGRYEQYF.

The chain combines TRBV2 with TRBJ2-1, with D perhaps TRBD2 (7 bases). The V gene lost 7 bases and the J gene lost 9 bases, with 19 bases spanning the gap. Germline CDR1 and CDR2: SNHLY and FYNNEI. The length of the CDR3 is 14 residues. CDR3 loop: CASIGGAATGEQFF. CDR3 nucleotides: TGTGCCAGCATTGGGGGGGCCGCTACTGGTGAGCAGTTCTTC.

The V call is TRBV19, the J call TRBJ2-7; D might be TRBD2 (6 bases). Germline CDR1 and CDR2: LNHDA and SQIVND (reference sequence). The CDR3 extends over 14 amino acids. V was shortened by 2 bases and J by 2 bases, with 10 bases between the two germline ends. CDR3 sequence (DNA): TGTGCCAGTAGTATATTTGGAGGGCCCTACGAGCAGTACTTC. Translating gives CASSIFGGPYEQYF.

The CDR3 region is CASSFGTGGDEQFF. For the CDR3, the DNA is TGTGCCAGCAGTTTCGGGACAGGGGGGGACGAGCAGTTCTTC. The V and J genes are TRBV27 and TRBJ2-1, with 11 bases lining up with TRBD1. V shed 3 bases, J shed 10 bases, and the junction held 5 bases outside the gene matches. The germline V gene has CDR1 MNHEY and CDR2 SMNVEV (reference sequence). CDR3 size: 14 residues.

This clone has a single count. The V call is TRBV7-8, the J call TRBJ1-4, with 7 positions matching TRBD1. The CDR3 covers 14 residues. V trimming: 4 bases; J trimming: 3 bases; junction bases outside the gene matches: 2. Germline CDR1 SGHVS, CDR2 FQNEAQ. CDR3 in amino acids: CASSSGGANEKLFF. The DNA for the CDR3 is TGTGCCAGCAGCTCAGGGGGAGCTAATGAAAAACTGTTTTTT.

This clone was seen once. V and J are TRBV12-5 and TRBJ2-7; tentatively, D is TRBD2 (6 bases). The ends were cut back, 0 bases at V and 4 bases at J, with 13 bases in the middle. The germline gives CDR1 LGHNT, CDR2 FRNRAP. The CDR3 is made up of 15 amino acids. This CDR3 reads CASGLVGRGSYEQYF. The CDR3 nucleotides read TGTGCTAGTGGTTTGGTTGGGCGGGGTTCTTACGAGCAGTACTTC.

V and J are TRBV4-1 and TRBJ2-7, with unresolved D. In germline, CDR1 is MGHRA, CDR2 YSYEKL. This CDR3 comprises 14 residues. Deletions cut 3 bases from V and 4 bases from J, with 13 bases between. The CDR3 DNA reads TGCGCCAGCAGCCAGTATCCCACCTATTACGAGCAGTACTTC. Translating gives CASSQYPTYYEQYF.

This chain connects TRBV2 to TRBJ1-1; no reliable D call. In germline, CDR1 is SNHLY, CDR2 FYNNEI. V gave up 4 bases and J gave up 1 base, with 7 bases separating them. The CDR3 runs to 13 residues. The CDR3 nucleotides read TGTGCCAGCAGTGCGTACAAGAACACTGAAGCTTTCTTT. Its translation is CASSAYKNTEAFF.

The chain combines TRBV9 with TRBJ2-1; perhaps TRBD2 as D (6 bases). The CDR3 covers 14 residues. Germline V lookup: CDR1 SGDLS, CDR2 YYNGEE. V lost 1 base and J 7 bases, leaving 12 bases between the germline ends. The CDR3 loop reads CASSVLANWNEQFF. The DNA for the CDR3 is TGTGCCAGCAGCGTACTAGCGAATTGGAATGAGCAGTTCTTC.

This clone was recorded only once. The chain has TRBV28 and TRBJ2-1, with TRBD2 identical over 7 bases. This CDR3 spans 15 amino acids. J lost 10 bases, V lost 7 bases, and 16 bases had no gene match. Germline CDR1 reads MDHEN; CDR2 reads SYDVKM. As DNA, the CDR3 is TGTGCCAGCAATCCTTTGGGGGAGGGAAGAGGGGAGCAGTTCTTC. Amino acid sequence: CASNPLGEGRGEQFF.

This clone appeared a single time. The chain has TRBV5-6 and TRBJ2-1, with D perhaps TRBD1 (7 bases). V lost 6 bases and J 7 bases, leaving 20 bases between the germline ends. The CDR3 sequence is 15 residues long. Germline lookup yields CDR1 SGHDT and CDR2 YYEEEE. For the CDR3, the DNA is TGTGCCAGCACTTTTTGGCAGGGGGGTAAGAATGAGCAGTTCTTC. Amino acids: CASTFWQGGKNEQFF.

The chain carries TRBV30 and TRBJ2-7, with D perhaps TRBD2 (5 bases). The CDR3 consists of 14 residues. CDR1 GTSNPN and CDR2 SVGIG come from the germline V gene (reference sequence). The V end lost 1 base, the J end lost 5 bases, and 15 bases lay between the germline ends. Here the CDR3 reads CAWSATGIFDEQYF. The CDR3 DNA is TGTGCCTGGAGTGCAACGGGGATTTTCGACGAGCAGTACTTC.

This clone was seen just once. The gene calls are TRBV9 and TRBJ2-1; the D gene is possibly TRBD2 (6 bases). The CDR3 has 14 residues. Germline V gives CDR1 SGDLS, CDR2 YYNGEE. V lost 3 bases and J lost 7, with 14 bases in between. Here the CDR3 DNA reads TGTGCCAGCAGCGATGCGGGAACGGGAAATGAGCAGTTCTTC. Amino acids: CASSDAGTGNEQFF.

The chain uses TRBV2 and TRBJ1-5, with 10 bases identical to TRBD1. Germline V gene data show CDR1 as SNHLY and CDR2 as FYNNEI. V dropped 8 bases and J dropped 7; count of bases not matched to a gene: 8. The CDR3 has 14 amino acids. CDR3 sequence: CASDAGQGLQPQHF. The DNA for the CDR3 is TGTGCCAGCGACGCGGGACAGGGGCTGCAGCCCCAGCATTTT.

The rearrangement uses TRBV7-2 and TRBJ1-5; D unresolved. The V gene's germline CDR1 is SGHTA and CDR2 FQGNSA. This CDR3 comprises 13 residues. Trimming pared 5 bases from V and 10 bases from J, leaving 15 bases between. CDR3 sequence: CASSLGRVHPQHF. For the CDR3, the DNA is TGTGCCAGCAGCCTGGGCAGAGTTCACCCCCAGCATTTT.

This rearrangement joins TRBV9 to TRBJ2-5, with 7 bases fitting TRBD2. The germline V gene has CDR1 SGDLS and CDR2 YYNGEE. V lost 4 bases and J lost 4; bases outside the gene matches: 13. This CDR3 spans 16 amino acids. Here the CDR3 reads CASSPSRLAFGETQYF. The CDR3 DNA sequence: TGTGCCAGCAGCCCTAGCCGACTAGCCTTCGGAGAGACCCAGTACTTC.

The rearrangement uses TRBV27 and TRBJ2-1; 7 bases line up with TRBD2. This CDR3 is built from 16 residues. V was clipped by 3 bases and J by 5 bases; unmatched bases: 10. In germline, CDR1 is MNHEY, CDR2 SMNVEV (reference sequence). The CDR3 is CASSLVGLAANNEQFF. The CDR3 DNA reads as TGTGCCAGCAGTTTGGTCGGCCTAGCGGCAAACAATGAGCAGTTCTTC.

The chain uses TRBV28 and TRBJ2-7; 8 bases map to TRBD2. Looked up from germline, CDR1 is MDHEN and CDR2 is SYDVKM. V shed 5 bases, J shed 0 bases, and the junction held 12 bases outside the gene matches. CDR3 length: 17 amino acids. This CDR3 reads CASSPRKGSGSSYEQYF. CDR3 in DNA: TGTGCCAGCAGTCCCCGTAAAGGGAGCGGGAGCTCCTACGAGCAGTACTTC. The variable domain in full, completed from reference TRBV28 and TRBJ2-7, reads DVKVTQSSRYLVKRTGEKVFLECVQDMDHENMFWYRQDPGLGLRLIYFSYDVKMKEKGDIPEGYSVSREKKERFSLILESASTNQTSMYLCASSPRKGSGSSYEQYFGPGTRLTVT.

The CDR3 loop reads CASSSIRDTRYEQYF. Here the CDR3 DNA reads TGTGCCAGCAGCTCAATACGGGACACTCGGTACGAGCAGTACTTC. The chain recombines TRBV5-6 with TRBJ2-7; D might be TRBD1 (6 bases). Trimming pared 3 bases from V and 4 bases from J, leaving 17 bases between. Looked up from germline, CDR1 is SGHDT and CDR2 is YYEEEE. The CDR3 consists of 15 residues.

The rearrangement uses TRBV7-9 and TRBJ2-2; a weak D match, TRBD2 (5 bases). Germline V gives CDR1 SEHNR, CDR2 FQNEAQ (reference sequence). The germline V and J ends were trimmed by 5 bases and 0 bases, with 10 bases remaining between them. CDR3 length: 15 residues. The CDR3 DNA reads TGTGCCAGCAGCGCAAGCGGATCGAACACCGGGGAGCTGTTTTTT. It yields the protein CASSASGSNTGELFF.

The chain recombines TRBV4-3 with TRBJ1-1; the D gene is possibly TRBD1 (6 bases). The CDR3 has 20 residues. Germline V gene sequence: CDR1 LGHNA, CDR2 YSLEER. V was clipped by 0 bases and J by 1 base, with 24 bases between them. In DNA, the CDR3 is TGCGCCAGCAGCCAAGATGAGGGTGGAAGCACAGGGTACCCGAACACTGAAGCTTTCTTT. This gives the protein CASSQDEGGSTGYPNTEAFF.

The V gene is TRBV5-6, the J gene TRBJ2-7, with 9 bases that match TRBD1. Germline V lookup: CDR1 SGHDT, CDR2 YYEEEE. Losses at the gene ends were 5 bases for V and 5 bases for J; bases not matched to a gene: 11. The length of the CDR3 is 15 residues. In DNA, the CDR3 is TGTGCCAGCAGGGATTGGACAGGGGAAGTCGACGAGCAGTACTTC. It codes for CASRDWTGEVDEQYF. Full variable domain (remainder filled in from reference TRBV5-6 and TRBJ2-7): DAGVTQSPTHLIKTRGQQVTLRCSPKSGHDTVSWYQQALGQGPQFIFQYYEEEERQRGNFPDRFSGHQFPNYSSELNVNALLLGDSALYLCASRDWTGEVDEQYFGPGTRLTVT.

In nucleotides, the CDR3 is TGTGCCAGCAGCTCGAACACCGGGACTACTCCCTACGAGCAGTACTTC. Translation gives CASSSNTGTTPYEQYF. The chain uses TRBV7-8 and TRBJ2-7, with 7 bases identical to TRBD2. This CDR3 has 16 residues. Germline assignment: CDR1 SGHVS and CDR2 FQNEAQ. J was trimmed by 2 bases and V by 4 bases; bases with no gene match: 11.

This chain uses TRBV28 with TRBJ2-1, with D unresolved. Germline V gene data show CDR1 as MDHEN and CDR2 as SYDVKM. Trimming shortened V by 8 bases and J by 4 bases, and 18 bases separated the two germline ends. This CDR3 spans 15 amino acids. In DNA, the CDR3 is TGTGCCAGCCGGGTCTCACTATCTCGATACAATGAGCAGTTCTTC. Its protein product is CASRVSLSRYNEQFF.

This chain joins TRBV27 and TRBJ2-1; D remains unclear. Deletions cut 6 bases from V and 5 bases from J, with 11 bases between. CDR1 MNHEY and CDR2 SMNVEV come from the germline V gene (reference sequence). This CDR3 is 13 amino acids long. CDR3 sequence (DNA): TGTGCCAGCAGCCCCAGACTCCACAATGAGCAGTTCTTC. Translation: CASSPRLHNEQFF.

This clone was observed a single time. J is TRBJ1-6 and V is TRBV19; the D is unclear. Trimming stripped 3 bases from V and 10 bases from J, with 16 bases between. Germline V gives CDR1 LNHDA, CDR2 SQIVND (reference sequence). The CDR3 is 15 amino acids. The CDR3 protein is CASSIGPGLLSPLHF. The CDR3 region has the DNA TGTGCCAGTAGTATCGGTCCTGGACTGTTGTCACCCCTCCACTTT.

The chain recombines TRBV7-2 with TRBJ1-1; 7 bases map to TRBD1. Per the germline V gene, CDR1 is SGHTA and CDR2 is FQGNSA. The CDR3 consists of 14 residues. Trimming at V came to 8 bases and at J to 1 base, leaving 7 bases not matched to a gene. DNA of the CDR3: TGTGCCAGCCGACTCGCAGGGGGGAACACTGAAGCTTTCTTT. It translates to CASRLAGGNTEAFF.

Comments on this clone: A junction end diverges from the germline sequence, so it may reflect a read error. The CDR3 region is CASSIGGGTEAFF. The DNA for the CDR3 is TGTGCCAGCAGCATAGGGGGGGGCACTGAAGCTTTCTTT. This chain uses TRBV13 with TRBJ1-1, with TRBD1 as a possible D gene (6 bases). The CDR3 loop spans 13 amino acids. The germline V gene has CDR1 PRHDT and CDR2 FYEKMQ (reference sequence).

The chain uses TRBV27 and TRBJ2-5; D is ambiguous. The DNA end lines up better with TRBJ2-7; the J call may be wrong. The CDR3 runs 13 residues. Per the germline V gene, CDR1 is MNHEY and CDR2 is SMNVEV (reference sequence). The DNA for the CDR3 is TGTGCCAGCAGTTTTGGAGCCCTCTACGAGCAGTACTTC. Residues: CASSFGALYEQYF.

This rearrangement joins TRBV4-1 to TRBJ2-7, with D perhaps matching TRBD1 (5 bases). Germline CDR1 reads MGHRA; CDR2 reads YSYEKL. Trimming took off 4 bases at V and 0 bases at J, with 16 bases between the two ends. The length of the CDR3 is 16 residues. CDR3: CASSPVKGQNSYEQYF. The CDR3 DNA reads TGCGCCAGCAGCCCGGTTAAGGGGCAGAACTCCTACGAGCAGTACTTC.